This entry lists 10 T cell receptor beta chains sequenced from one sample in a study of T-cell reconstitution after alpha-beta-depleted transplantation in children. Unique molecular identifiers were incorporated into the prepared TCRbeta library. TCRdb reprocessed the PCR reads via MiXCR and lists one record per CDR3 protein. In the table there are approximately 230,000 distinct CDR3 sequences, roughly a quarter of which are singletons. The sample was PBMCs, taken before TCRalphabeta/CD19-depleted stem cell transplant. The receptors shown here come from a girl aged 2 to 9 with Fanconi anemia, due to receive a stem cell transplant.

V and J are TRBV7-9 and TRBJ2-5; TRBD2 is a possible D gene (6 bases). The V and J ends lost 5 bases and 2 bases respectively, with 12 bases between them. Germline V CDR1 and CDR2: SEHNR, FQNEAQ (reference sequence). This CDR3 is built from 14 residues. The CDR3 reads CASSTGTPQETQYF. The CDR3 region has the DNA TGTGCCAGCAGCACCGGGACTCCGCAAGAGACCCAGTACTTC. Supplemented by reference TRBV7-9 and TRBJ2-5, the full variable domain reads DTGVSQNPRHKITKRGQNVTFRCDPISEHNRLYWYRQTLGQGPEFLTYFQNEAQLEKSRLLSDRFSAERPKGSFSTLEIQRTEQGDSAMYLCASSTGTPQETQYFGPGTRLLVL.

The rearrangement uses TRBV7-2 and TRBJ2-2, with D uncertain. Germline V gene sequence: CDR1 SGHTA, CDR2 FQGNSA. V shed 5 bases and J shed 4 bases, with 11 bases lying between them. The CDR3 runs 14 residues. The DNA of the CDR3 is TGTGCCAGCAGCCCCGGACCCCGCACCGGGGAGCTGTTTTTT. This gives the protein CASSPGPRTGELFF. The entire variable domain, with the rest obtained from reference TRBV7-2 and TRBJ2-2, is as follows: GAGVSQSPSNKVTEKGKDVELRCDPISGHTALYWYRQSLGQGLEFLIYFQGNSAPDKSGLPSDRFSAERTGGSVSTLTIQRTQQEDSAVYLCASSPGPRTGELFFGEGSRLTVL.

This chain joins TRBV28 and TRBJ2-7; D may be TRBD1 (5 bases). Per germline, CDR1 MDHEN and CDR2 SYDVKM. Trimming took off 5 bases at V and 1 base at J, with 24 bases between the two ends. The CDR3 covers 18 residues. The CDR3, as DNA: TGTGCCAGCAGTCCAAACCTACACAGGTTCGGTGGGTCCTACGAGCAGTACTTC. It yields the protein CASSPNLHRFGGSYEQYF.

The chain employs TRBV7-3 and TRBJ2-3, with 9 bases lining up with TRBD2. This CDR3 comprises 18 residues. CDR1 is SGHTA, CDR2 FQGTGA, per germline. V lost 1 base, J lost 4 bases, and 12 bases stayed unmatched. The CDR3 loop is CASSLKREWGLASDTQYF. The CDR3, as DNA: TGTGCCAGCAGCTTAAAAAGGGAGTGGGGACTAGCATCAGATACGCAGTATTTT.

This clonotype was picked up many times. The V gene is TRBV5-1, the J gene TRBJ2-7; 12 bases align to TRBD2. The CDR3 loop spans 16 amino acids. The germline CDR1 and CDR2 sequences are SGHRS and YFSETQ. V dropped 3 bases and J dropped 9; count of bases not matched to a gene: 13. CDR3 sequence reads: CASSSPGLAGPPRQYF. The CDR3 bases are TGCGCCAGCAGCTCCCCTGGACTAGCGGGACCACCGCGGCAGTACTTC.

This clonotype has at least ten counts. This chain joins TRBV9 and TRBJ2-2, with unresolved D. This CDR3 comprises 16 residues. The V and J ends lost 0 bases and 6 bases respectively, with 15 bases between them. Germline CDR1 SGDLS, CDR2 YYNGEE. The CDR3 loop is CASSVVSELYSGELFF. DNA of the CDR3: TGTGCCAGCAGCGTAGTGTCAGAGTTGTACTCCGGGGAGCTGTTTTTT.

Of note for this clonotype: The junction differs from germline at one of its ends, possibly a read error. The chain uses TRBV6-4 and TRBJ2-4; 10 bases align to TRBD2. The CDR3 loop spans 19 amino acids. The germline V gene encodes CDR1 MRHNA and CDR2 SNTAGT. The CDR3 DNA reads TGTGCCTGCAGTTTCCGAGCGGGGGGGTCCCACCAGGCCAAAAACATTCAGTACTTC. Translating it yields CACSFRAGGSHQAKNIQYF.

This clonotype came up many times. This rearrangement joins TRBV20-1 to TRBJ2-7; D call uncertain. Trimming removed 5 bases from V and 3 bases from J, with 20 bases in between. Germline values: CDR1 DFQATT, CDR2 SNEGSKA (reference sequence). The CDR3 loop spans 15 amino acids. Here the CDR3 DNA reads TGCAGTGCTGGAAGTGATCTGGGGTATGACTACGAGCAGTACTTC. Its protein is CSAGSDLGYDYEQYF.

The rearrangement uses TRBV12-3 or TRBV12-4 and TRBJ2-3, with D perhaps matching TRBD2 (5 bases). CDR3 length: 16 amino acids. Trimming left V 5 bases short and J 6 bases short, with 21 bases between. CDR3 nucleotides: TGTGCCAGCAGTCCCAGTGGACTCCCGGGCGTTGATACGCAGTATTTT. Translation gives CASSPSGLPGVDTQYF.

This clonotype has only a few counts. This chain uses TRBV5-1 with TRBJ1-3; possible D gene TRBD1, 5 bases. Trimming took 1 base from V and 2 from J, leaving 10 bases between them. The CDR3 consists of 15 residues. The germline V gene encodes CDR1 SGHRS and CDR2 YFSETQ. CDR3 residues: CASSLWGETGNTIYF. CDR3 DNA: TGCGCCAGCAGCTTGTGGGGGGAGACTGGAAACACCATATATTTT.